One sample yielded the 25 T cell receptor beta chains listed below, sequenced in a study of T cell responses to AZD1222 COVID-19 vaccine. Clones were read by immunoSEQ multiplex PCR, and TCRdb kept only the in-frame ones, dropping some. The sample contains 110,000 to 150,000 clones, 93% of which appear only once. The sequencing here drew on peripheral blood, taken after recovery from COVID-19. All receptors derive from an adult who had recovered from COVID-19.

The chain joins TRBV6-4 to TRBJ2-1, with TRBD1 identical over 7 bases. CDR3 length: 13 residues. In germline, CDR1 is MRHNA, CDR2 SNTAGT. V gave up 5 bases and J gave up 4 bases; unmatched junction bases: 2. DNA for the CDR3: TGTGCCAGCAGTCCGGGACAGTACAATGAGCAGTTCTTC. Residues: CASSPGQYNEQFF.

V gene TRBV2 combines with J gene TRBJ1-5, with a weak D call TRBD1 (5 bases). The germline V and J ends were trimmed by 4 bases and 4 bases, with 11 bases remaining between them. Germline CDR1 is SNHLY and CDR2 is FYNNEI. The CDR3 sequence is 14 residues long. The CDR3 DNA sequence: TGTGCCAGCAGTGGACAGATTTATAATCAGCCCCAGCATTTT. It encodes CASSGQIYNQPQHF.

The rearrangement uses TRBV7-2 and TRBJ2-1; 8 bases match TRBD2. CDR3 length equals 13 residues. After removal of 4 bases from V and 8 bases from J, the junction contained 4 bases not matched to a gene. Germline V gives CDR1 SGHTA, CDR2 FQGNSA. CDR3 residues: CASSSGTSYEQFF. The CDR3 nucleotides are TGTGCCAGCAGCTCCGGGACTAGTTATGAGCAGTTCTTC.

The rearrangement uses TRBV4-2 and TRBJ2-5; 11 bases map to TRBD2. This CDR3 has 14 residues. V lost 1 base and J lost 5; bases outside the gene matches: 0. CDR1 and CDR2 from the germline V gene are LGHNA and YNFKEQ. The CDR3 is CASSQGTSGETQYF. The CDR3 nucleotides read TGTGCCAGCAGCCAAGGGACTAGCGGGGAGACCCAGTACTTC.

The V and J genes are TRBV7-9 and TRBJ2-5; D is unclear. The V end was cut by 7 bases, the J end by 2 bases, with 14 bases between. The CDR3 consists of 14 residues. CDR1 is SEHNR and CDR2 is FQNEAQ in the germline V gene (reference sequence). CDR3 residues: CASTPPSQQETQYF. DNA for the CDR3: TGTGCCAGCACCCCCCCGTCACAACAAGAGACCCAGTACTTC. The full variable domain, completed using reference TRBV7-9 and TRBJ2-5, is DTGVSQNPRHKITKRGQNVTFRCDPISEHNRLYWYRQTLGQGPEFLTYFQNEAQLEKSRLLSDRFSAERPKGSFSTLEIQRTEQGDSAMYLCASTPPSQQETQYFGPGTRLLVL.

The rearrangement joins TRBV19 to TRBJ1-5, with D uncertain. Trimming left V 2 bases short and J 0 bases short, with 8 bases between. Germline V lookup: CDR1 LNHDA, CDR2 SQIVND (reference sequence). This CDR3 is built from 15 residues. CDR3 DNA sequence: TGTGCCAGTAGTATAAGACGGCATAGCAATCAGCCCCAGCATTTT. Protein product: CASSIRRHSNQPQHF.

This rearrangement joins TRBV28 to TRBJ1-2; D is undetermined. V was cut by 7 bases and J by 3 bases, with 9 bases left in between. Germline loops: CDR1 MDHEN, CDR2 SYDVKM. This CDR3 contains 12 residues. CDR3 residues: CASTQWDYGYTF. DNA for the CDR3: TGTGCCAGCACCCAGTGGGACTATGGCTACACCTTC.

The V and J genes are TRBV5-1 and TRBJ2-2, with 8 positions matching TRBD1. The germline V gene encodes CDR1 SGHRS and CDR2 YFSETQ. V dropped 2 bases and J dropped 1; count of bases not matched to a gene: 1. The CDR3 consists of 15 residues. DNA of the CDR3: TGCGCCAGCAGCTTTGGGACAGGGAACACCGGGGAGCTGTTTTTT. Its protein is CASSFGTGNTGELFF.

This sequence joins TRBV2 and TRBJ2-3; no definite D call. This CDR3 spans 14 amino acids. Germline loops: CDR1 SNHLY, CDR2 FYNNEI. The V end lost 6 bases, the J end lost 2 bases, and 12 bases lay between the germline ends. The DNA for the CDR3 is TGTGCCAGCAGACTCGGACGCTCCACAGATACGCAGTATTTT. This sequence encodes CASRLGRSTDTQYF.

The rearrangement joins TRBV28 to TRBJ1-2; possible D gene TRBD1, 5 bases. In germline, CDR1 is MDHEN, CDR2 SYDVKM. The ends were cut back, 3 bases at V and 1 base at J, with 15 bases in the middle. The CDR3 covers 16 residues. The DNA for the CDR3 is TGTGCCAGCAGTTTGCCCTCCTGGGACCTTAACTATGGCTACACCTTC. Translated: CASSLPSWDLNYGYTF.

The chain has TRBV28 and TRBJ2-5, with 9 bases matching TRBD1. V shed 3 bases, J shed 4 bases, and the junction held 6 bases outside the gene matches. Germline CDR1 reads MDHEN; CDR2 reads SYDVKM. The CDR3 sequence is 15 residues long. The CDR3 reads CASSLGTGRRETQYF. The CDR3 coding sequence is TGTGCCAGCAGTTTGGGGACAGGGCGGCGAGAGACCCAGTACTTC.

The chain is built from TRBV5-6 and TRBJ2-3; TRBD2 is a possible D gene (5 bases). The V gene lost 4 bases and the J gene lost 1 base, with 16 bases spanning the gap. Germline-derived CDR1 and CDR2 are SGHDT and YYEEEE. This CDR3 is built from 16 residues. The CDR3 protein is CASSPPRGLGTDTQYF. CDR3 nucleotide sequence: TGTGCCAGCAGCCCCCCCCGGGGTCTCGGCACAGATACGCAGTATTTT. The full variable domain, in which reference TRBV5-6 and TRBJ2-3 provide the parts outside the CDR3, is DAGVTQSPTHLIKTRGQQVTLRCSPKSGHDTVSWYQQALGQGPQFIFQYYEEEERQRGNFPDRFSGHQFPNYSSELNVNALLLGDSALYLCASSPPRGLGTDTQYFGPGTRLTVL.

The chain uses TRBV7-9 and TRBJ1-2; D is perhaps TRBD1 (6 bases). The germline CDR1 and CDR2 sequences are SEHNR and FQNEAQ (reference sequence). V dropped 0 bases and J dropped 4 bases, with 9 bases sitting between them. There are 14 residues in the CDR3. This CDR3 is CASSLASGVYGYTF. CDR3 bases: TGTGCCAGCAGCTTAGCTTCAGGGGTCTATGGCTACACCTTC.

The rearrangement uses TRBV28 and TRBJ2-2; the D is unclear. Trimming shortened V by 0 bases and J by 6 bases, and 2 bases separated the two germline ends. Germline V gives CDR1 MDHEN, CDR2 SYDVKM. The CDR3 is 12 amino acids. The CDR3 reads CASSLWAGELFF. The CDR3 DNA is TGTGCCAGCAGTTTATGGGCCGGGGAGCTGTTTTTT.

This sequence joins TRBV30 and TRBJ1-1; unclear D gene. Germline loops: CDR1 GTSNPN, CDR2 SVGIG (reference sequence). Trimming pared 0 bases from V and 8 bases from J, leaving 25 bases between. The CDR3 is 17 amino acids. DNA of the CDR3: TGTGCCTGGAGTGTACCCCCCCCCGCCAGGCATAGGCCCGAAGCTTTCTTT. This codes for CAWSVPPPARHRPEAFF. The complete variable domain, with remaining parts taken from reference TRBV30 and TRBJ1-1, reads SQTIHQWPATLVQPVGSPLSLECTVEGTSNPNLYWYRQAAGRGLQLLFYSVGIGQISSEVPQNLSASRPQDRQFILSSKKLLLSDSGFYLCAWSVPPPARHRPEAFFGQGTRLTVV.

V usage is TRBV6-4 and J usage is TRBJ2-1; D gene ambiguous. Trimming shortened V by 4 bases and J by 0 bases, and 7 bases separated the two germline ends. Germline V gene lookup returns CDR1 MRHNA and CDR2 SNTAGT. The CDR3 is 14 amino acids. The CDR3 loop reads CASSGESSYNEQFF. In DNA, the CDR3 is TGTGCCAGCAGTGGCGAGAGCTCCTACAATGAGCAGTTCTTC.

The chain recombines TRBV5-4 with TRBJ2-7; no clear D gene. The CDR3 contains 12 residues. Germline CDR1 SGHNT, CDR2 YYREEE (reference sequence). The germline V and J ends were trimmed by 0 bases and 4 bases, with 5 bases remaining between them. The CDR3 sequence is CASSLEAYEQYF. CDR3 DNA: TGTGCCAGCAGCTTGGAAGCTTACGAGCAGTACTTC.

This sequence joins TRBV11-2 and TRBJ1-3; D unresolved. The germline V and J ends were trimmed by 5 bases and 0 bases, with 14 bases remaining between them. The germline V gene encodes CDR1 SGHAT and CDR2 FQNNGV. The CDR3 has 16 amino acids. The CDR3 is CASSPHDTSSGNTIYF. DNA for the CDR3: TGTGCCAGCAGCCCCCACGACACGAGCTCTGGAAACACCATATATTTT.

The V call is TRBV5-1, the J call TRBJ1-2; a possible D gene is TRBD1 (6 bases). The germline gives CDR1 SGHRS, CDR2 YFSETQ. Trimming removed 2 bases from V and 4 bases from J, with 18 bases in between. CDR3 size: 16 residues. CDR3: CASSFGQPPGSYGYTF. As DNA, the CDR3 is TGCGCCAGCAGCTTCGGACAGCCCCCTGGGAGCTATGGCTACACCTTC.

This clone was detected once. The chain joins TRBV30 to TRBJ1-1, with a weak D call TRBD1 (5 bases). CDR3 size: 13 residues. V was trimmed by 3 bases and J by 5 bases, leaving 13 bases between them. The germline CDR1 and CDR2 sequences are GTSNPN and SVGIG (reference sequence). The CDR3 DNA reads as TGTGCCTGGAGCGGCAGGGAAGCAACTGAAGCTTTCTTT. Residues: CAWSGREATEAFF. The variable domain in full, completed from reference TRBV30 and TRBJ1-1, reads SQTIHQWPATLVQPVGSPLSLECTVEGTSNPNLYWYRQAAGRGLQLLFYSVGIGQISSEVPQNLSASRPQDRQFILSSKKLLLSDSGFYLCAWSGREATEAFFGQGTRLTVV.

The V call is TRBV18, the J call TRBJ1-2, with 7 bases lining up with TRBD1. The CDR3 totals 12 residues. The germline CDR1 and CDR2 sequences are KGHSH and LQKENI. V gave up 6 bases and J gave up 6 bases; unmatched junction bases: 4. CDR3 amino acids: CASSPDRDGYTF. CDR3 in DNA: TGTGCCAGCTCCCCTGACAGGGATGGCTACACCTTC. The full variable domain, with the rest looked up from reference TRBV18 and TRBJ1-2, is NAGVMQNPRHLVRRRGQEARLRCSPMKGHSHVYWYRQLPEEGLKFMVYLQKENIIDESGMPKERFSAEFPKEGPSILRIQQVVRGDSAAYFCASSPDRDGYTFGSGTRLTVV.

This clone was found once. The chain is built from TRBV3-1 (or the pseudogene TRBV3-2) and TRBJ2-7; 11 bases agree with TRBD2. The CDR3 is 16 residues long. Unmatched junction bases numbered 4, after V lost 2 bases and J lost 1 base. CDR1 is LGHDT, CDR2 YNNKEL, per germline (reference sequence). CDR3 DNA: TGTGCCAGCAGCCAAACTAGCGGGAGCCCATCCTACGAGCAGTACTTC. Translating gives CASSQTSGSPSYEQYF.

The chain carries TRBV6-5 and TRBJ2-1; TRBD2 aligns across 9 bases. Per germline, CDR1 MNHEY and CDR2 SVGAGI. The CDR3 covers 13 residues. V was pared by 6 bases and J by 7 bases, with 4 bases of the junction left unmatched. The CDR3 here is CASSATSGNEQFF. The CDR3 nucleotides read TGTGCCAGCAGCGCAACTAGCGGGAATGAGCAGTTCTTC.

The rearrangement joins TRBV18 to TRBJ2-7; maybe TRBD2 (5 bases). Per the germline V gene, CDR1 is KGHSH and CDR2 is LQKENI. V was clipped by 2 bases and J by 0 bases, with 17 bases between them. This CDR3 has 17 residues. In DNA form, the CDR3 reads TGTGCCAGCTCACCAATCGTCCTACGGGGAATCTCCTACGAGCAGTACTTC. This codes for CASSPIVLRGISYEQYF.

This clone was picked up one time. V is TRBV5-1 and J is TRBJ2-2; 8 positions match TRBD1. The V and J ends lost 1 base and 6 bases, in that order; junction bases with no gene match: 5. Germline CDR1 SGHRS, CDR2 YFSETQ. The CDR3 spans 15 residues. CDR3 in DNA: TGCGCCAGCAGCTTGTCAGGGGGCGCGTCCGGGGAGCTGTTTTTT. Translated, it gives CASSLSGGASGELFF.